This T cell receptor (beta chain) was sequenced in a study of T cell repertoires in cytomegalovirus infection. The overall study: Evidence of both CMV infection and a matching HLA type came from public TCR beta signatures.

TCRdb called the reads again in MiXCR, with one record for every CDR3 protein. The table shows over 250,000 distinct CDR3 sequences, with 20% to 25% occurring only once. General study findings and limits: It was HLA-C-restricted CMV-specific TCR beta clonotypes that dominated the response ex vivo. Carriage of CMV together with the relevant HLA was identifiable through cumulative public TCR beta family frequency.

This clonotype has only a few counts. Its antigen remains unknown. V was trimmed by 2 bases and J by 5 bases, leaving 11 bases between them. Germline V lookup: CDR1 SGDLS, CDR2 YYNGEE. The CDR3 loop spans 14 amino acids. This chain links TRBV9 with TRBJ2-1; possibly TRBD2 for D (6 bases). This TCR was sampled from a human donor in good health (CMV status not recorded). Some clones in this sample may be carry-over from other donors' samples. The specimen comprised cultured PBMCs, sampled from culture after CMV antigen stimulation. The CDR3 DNA follows: TGTGCCAGCAGCGTTAGCGGAGCAAACAATGAGCAGTTCTTC. It encodes CASSVSGANNEQFF. Looking up the rest from reference TRBV9 and TRBJ2-1 gives the full variable domain: DSGVTQTPKHLITATGQRVTLRCSPRSGDLSVYWYQQSLDQGLQFLIQYYNGEERAKGNILERFSAQQFPDLHSELNLSSLELGDSALYFCASSVSGANNEQFFGPGTRLTVL.